This T cell receptor (beta chain) was identified in a study of cytomegalovirus exposure and HLA in healthy donors (dated by TCRdb to the late 2010s). For context, the study as a whole: According to an earlier analysis of a few hundred of the donors, about 179 million T cells yielded 95 million to 140 million unique TCR beta sequences and 276 Gb of sequence data. Both class I and class II loci were covered by HLA typing, at four-digit resolution. A later analysis re-examined previously published TCR beta repertoires from about 670 donors and added high-resolution HLA genotyping to investigate patterns of TCR occurrence. An earlier analysis of about 620 of the donors applied high-throughput TCR beta sequencing to assess whether each TCR beta V gene segment acted as functional or pseudogenic. Of the roughly 390 genotyped donors, over 70% fell in the genetic ancestry cluster associated with self-reported Caucasian donors. The study combined high-throughput TCR immunosequencing, statistical association of individual TCRs with disease status, and machine learning to predict cytomegalovirus infection status. The number of donors typed differed by locus, with about 629-640 for A, B, C, DRB1 and DQB1, more than 500 for DQA1, 600 to 610 for DPA1, and some 450 for DPB1. A separate validation cohort of roughly 130 different subjects was used in addition to the roughly 620-subject first cohort. The aim of the study was to test whether cataloging public T cell receptors could identify signatures of past pathogen exposure. The later analysis used no new phenotypic data to find candidate immune exposures, relying instead on TCR beta sequences and their occurrence across donors. Using immunosequencing, the study profiled T cell repertoires from fewer than 850 subjects and related those repertoires to cytomegalovirus serostatus. Because of strong linkage in the cohort, five DR-DQ haplotypes were treated as single units for association and clustering. About 280 gigabases of sequencing data and 75 million to 85 million unique TCR sequences made up an early release that covered approximately 650 HLA-typed donors. Donor age, sex, ethnicity and CMV serostatus were compiled together with the repertoire data. Among about 410 genotyped donors of the cohort, an average of approximately 240,000 unique TCR beta nucleotide sequences was sequenced per donor, of which about 18% were non-productive. Every repertoire in the discovery cohort had been generated on one and the same sequencing platform. Genome-wide SNP genotypes for about 65% of the 666 donors were used in a later genetic analysis, which treated that subset as a discovery cohort. The study at large found these results: A further reported finding was that TCR beta sequences accurately predicted the HLA-A and HLA-B alleles for most subjects in the first cohort. According to a later analysis, parvovirus B19, influenza, CMV and Epstein-Barr virus appeared linked to several top co-occurrence clusters. The authors suggested that the approach could potentially be extended to other disease states and immunological phenotypes. In an earlier analysis of more than 500 of the donors, most TCR beta V segments appeared in productive rearrangements about 87% or about 30% of the time, broadly matching IMGT annotations. Correlated functional status among segregating V segments might reflect linkage disequilibrium, but an unknown experimental factor could not be ruled out. According to a later analysis, most CMV-associated TCR beta chains appeared to be HLA-restricted, and the HLA associations seemed to be driven largely by CMV exposure. In the study, around 150 TCR beta chains were listed as associated with cytomegalovirus. Most TCR sequences were observed very rarely across donors, whereas some public TCRs were present in many individuals. In vitro tests confirmed that three of the cytomegalovirus-associated TCR beta chains recognize cytomegalovirus antigens. This cohort had only TCR beta chains sequenced, and the lack of alpha or paired-chain data limited which features could be detected. The only immune exposure information available for the cohort was CMV serostatus. Approximately 16 rarely observed V segments, including chromosome 9 orphons, were excluded from the earlier analysis of 550 to 700 of the donors because counts were too low. When HLA alleles, especially DR and DQ, strongly co-occurred, attributing TCR associations to individual alleles was difficult. In a later analysis, the rate of TCR association differed among HLA loci, with DRB1 alleles having the most associated TCRs and HLA-C alleles having the fewest. In a later genetic analysis, fewer N-insertions in productive TCRs were reported among donors in an Asian-associated ancestry cluster than the roughly 700-donor mean. Because some donors lacked HLA typing at each locus, the association tests relied only on the typed subset. In a later analysis, HLA-associated TCR beta chains showed more clonal expansion and lower generation probabilities than non-associated chains that were equally common. Some IMGT-functional V segments, including TRBV6-2 and TRBV6-3, could not be told apart with the 87-base-pair reads, so those segments were excluded. In a later genetic analysis, a missense DCLRE1C variant was associated with V-gene and J-gene trimming of TCR beta chains, and the association was replicated in an independent cohort. Specific HLA alleles were associated with some 15,000 TCR beta sequences at a false discovery rate of 0.05 in a later analysis. Roughly uniform sequencing depth across donors was assumed in presence/absence analyses, although this assumption may not hold. Cytomegalovirus status was reported to be diagnosed by the classifier with high specificity and sensitivity in both the original and validation cohorts. A cluster of highly shared sequence variants was judged likely to be a technical artifact of the sequencing pipeline.

The receptor library was made with the immunoSEQ multiplex PCR assay. For the multiplex PCR, a mixture combining 60 forward primers for TCR Vbeta segments and 13 reverse primers for TCR Jbeta segments was used. The CDR3 region of rearranged TCR beta genes was amplified from genomic DNA with a multiplex PCR assay. On the Illumina HiSeq System, the amplified TCR beta libraries were sequenced as 87-base-pair reads. Processing in the source paper ran as follows. In a later analysis, tens of millions of unique TCR beta chains were counted across the roughly 700 repertoires, and about 10 million of these chains were shared by at least two donors. Raw reads were error-corrected and collapsed into unique sequences by a nearest-neighbor algorithm in which closely related sequences were merged to remove PCR and sequencing errors. Alignment of CDR3 sequences to IMGT reference sequences was used to assign V, D and J gene segments. For a sequence to be retained, a match of at least six nucleotides to both a V gene segment and a J gene segment was required. A rearrangement was called productive if the CDR3 had no stop codons and remained in frame with V and J, and every other rearrangement was called non-productive. CDR3 was defined by IMGT convention, running from the second conserved V-encoded cysteine to the conserved J-encoded phenylalanine. The earlier analysis of some 550 of the donors excluded any sequence lacking an unambiguous match to a single V gene segment. In an earlier analysis of 450 to 700 of the donors, V segments were called functional above 56.7% productive rearrangements and were called segregating when the between-donor standard deviation exceeded 5%. A statistical classification framework was built for diagnosing cytomegalovirus status from the catalog of TCR beta chain sequences. A later analysis assigned V and J genes by comparing TCR nucleotide sequences with IMGT/GENE-DB human TR gene sequences. The TCRdist pipeline was used in a later analysis to assign CDR3 sequences and most-parsimonious VDJ recombination scenarios. In a later analysis, every TCR beta chain was defined by the combination of its CDR3 amino acid sequence and its V-gene family, and reads without a unique V-gene family were dropped. A later analysis removed 600 or so highly shared, low-generation-probability nucleotide sequences to deal with suspected cross-contamination and a sequencing artifact. For each public chain, a later analysis derived a clonal expansion index from normalized ranks of inferred template counts within each repertoire. Generation probabilities in a later analysis came from a VDJ recombination model fitted to out-of-frame rearrangements, and those results were checked against IGoR. A later analysis scored TCR-TCR, TCR-HLA and TCR-CMV co-occurrence with hypergeometric tests, applying a repertoire-size bias correction to TCR pairs. A later analysis estimated false discovery rates by permuting HLA or CMV assignments 20 times. In a later analysis, co-occurring TCRs were grouped with DBSCAN, and TCRdist sequence similarity was added when clustering was performed within HLA-allele-positive subsets. Repertoires with fewer than 30,000 or more than 120,000 public chains were left out of co-occurrence clustering, as were five repertoires with anomalous nucleotide sharing. TCRdb's version of the immuneACCESS table is confined to in-frame rearrangements and falls short of the full clone set. An unresolved V gene accounts for under half of the shortfall where checked; the remainder is of unknown origin. V and J calls and clone size are copied from that table; D and trimming were computed from the DNA. In all, the sample holds 140,000 to 150,000 clones, and approximately 80% of those were seen once. Jointly, the top ten make up around 2.9% of the sample.

Comments on this clone: Its antigen specificity is not known. No base-level quality is on record; no much larger clone is a single base apart.

In total, about 650 healthy bone marrow donors made up the cohort. At the time of sampling, every cohort member was nominally healthy, though immune exposures that went unrecorded were likely present. The donor tested CMV seronegative and was one of the 352 seronegative cohort members. Every donor gave a peripheral blood sample, and the peripheral blood mononuclear cells from that sample were used for TCR beta sequencing. Genomic DNA extraction from the blood cell samples was performed with the Qiagen DNeasy Blood Extraction Kit. CDR1 is given as SGHRS and CDR2 as YFSETQ, both from the germline V gene. The CDR3 goes from the cysteine to the phenylalanine over 14 residues. Only the CDR3 portion is preserved as DNA: 42 bases, with reading frame beginning at the first base. Relative to germline, V is 0 bases shorter and J is 7 bases shorter, with 13 bases between their ends.

Sequencing input: PBMCs. Rearrangement joined TRBV5-1 to TRBJ1-2; the D gene is perhaps TRBD1, on 6 matching bases. The TCR originated in a female donor in good health and CMV-seronegative. DNA sequence: TGCGCCAGCAGCTTGGACAGGGCAAGGGGTGGCTACACCTTC. Its protein product is CASSLDRARGGYTF.